This TCR beta chain was retrieved from a study of T-cell reconstitution after alpha-beta-depleted transplantation in children. This clonotype showed up many times. Its antigen is undetermined. Study-level points and caveats: Newly made T cells mostly supplied T-cell counts and diversity one year after transplant.

CDR3 size: 17 residues. The junction had 10 bases not matched to a gene; V was cut back by 3 bases and J by 2 bases. The TCRbeta library was prepared with unique molecular identifiers. MiXCR was run by TCRdb on the PCR reads, yielding one entry per CDR3 protein. The sample lists around 440,000 distinct CDR3 sequences, over 9.5% occurring once. The sample here was PBMCs, taken before TCRalphabeta/CD19-depleted stem cell transplant. The sequence came from a child younger than 10 with inherited bone marrow failure, due to receive a stem cell transplant. The gene calls are TRBV12-3 or TRBV12-4 and TRBJ2-3, with 8 bases that match TRBD2. As DNA, the CDR3 is TGTGCCAGCAGTTTCAGCGGGAGAGGTCATAACACAGATACGCAGTATTTT. This sequence encodes CASSFSGRGHNTDTQYF.